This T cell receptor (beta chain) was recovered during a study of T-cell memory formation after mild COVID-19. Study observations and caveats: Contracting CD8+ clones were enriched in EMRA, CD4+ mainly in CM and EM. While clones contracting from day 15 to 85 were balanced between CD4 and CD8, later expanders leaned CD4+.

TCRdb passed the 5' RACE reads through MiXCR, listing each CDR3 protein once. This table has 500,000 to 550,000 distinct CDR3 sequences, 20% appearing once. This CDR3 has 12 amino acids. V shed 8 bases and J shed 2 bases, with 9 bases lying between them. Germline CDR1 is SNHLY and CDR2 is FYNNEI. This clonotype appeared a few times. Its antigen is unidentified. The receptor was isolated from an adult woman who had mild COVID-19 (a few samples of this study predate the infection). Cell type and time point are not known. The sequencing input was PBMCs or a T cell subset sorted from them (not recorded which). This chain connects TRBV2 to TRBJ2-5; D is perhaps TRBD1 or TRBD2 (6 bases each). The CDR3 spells CASGGHQETQYF. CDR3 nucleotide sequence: TGTGCCAGCGGGGGGCATCAAGAGACCCAGTACTTC.